This T cell receptor (beta chain) was profiled in a study of control samples from healthy donors and cancer patients. Deletions cut 3 bases from V and 6 bases from J, with 15 bases between. CDR3 length equals 15 residues. CDR1 is LNHDA and CDR2 is SQIVND in the germline V gene (reference sequence). Produced via immunoSEQ multiplex PCR; TCRdb's table is partial and in-frame only. Among 150,000 to 180,000 clones, approximately 94% were seen once, and the ten largest hold approximately 5.7%. This sequence joins TRBV19 and TRBJ1-5; unclear D gene. Source material: blood. This clonotype originated in a man between 40 and 49 years old in good health. The CDR3 DNA follows: TGTGCCAGTAGTATGGGCGTGGGAGTGGTTCAGCCCCAGCATTTT. Encoded protein: CASSMGVGVVQPQHF.